A selection of T cell receptor beta chains follows, all from one sample in a study of graft-versus-host responses after intestinal transplantation. TCRdb keeps only in-frame clones here, not all; method: immunoSEQ multiplex PCR. The data contain 21,000 or so clones, about 57% of them singletons. The sample consisted of alloreactive CD4+ T cells from a mixed lymphocyte reaction culture, taken before intestinal transplant. These receptors were taken from a human patient who received an intestinal transplant. CDR3s include the opening cysteine and the closing phenylalanine or tryptophan. Each record gives: CDR3 protein, CDR3 DNA, D gene, clone size, J gene, V gene. D genes are given only for firm matches. Clone sizes are given selectively: once, few, many, or a class where the clone is expanded.

CDR3: CASSQGQAYSGNTIYF
DNA: TGTGCCAGCAGCCAAGGACAGGCCTACTCTGGAAACACCATATATTTT
D: TRBD1
size: NA
J: TRBJ1-3
V: TRBV5-4

CDR3: CASSLGGPGELFF
DNA: TGCGCCAGCAGTCTAGGGGGTCCCGGGGAGCTGTTTTTT
D: NA
size: NA
J: TRBJ2-2
V: TRBV5-1

CDR3: CASSLTGFGEQYF
DNA: TGTGCCAGCAGCTTGACGGGATTTGGCGAGCAGTACTTC
D: NA
size: once
J: TRBJ2-7
V: TRBV7-3

CDR3: CASSDGLGRAAGELFF
DNA: TGTGCCAGCAGTGATGGGTTAGGGAGGGCTGCCGGGGAGCTGTTTTTT
D: TRBD2
size: few
J: TRBJ2-2
V: TRBV25-1

CDR3: CASRIQGGNEQFF
DNA: TGTGCCAGCAGGATCCAGGGGGGCAATGAGCAGTTCTTC
D: NA
size: few
J: TRBJ2-1
V: TRBV6-1

CDR3: CASSLSRGHNSPLHF
DNA: TGTGCCAGCAGCTTAAGCAGGGGCCATAATTCACCCCTCCACTTT
D: NA
size: NA
J: TRBJ1-6
V: TRBV11-2

CDR3: CASSLGQGWGYTEAFF
DNA: TGTGCCAGCAGCCTCGGACAGGGCTGGGGCTACACTGAAGCTTTCTTT
D: TRBD1
size: NA
J: TRBJ1-1
V: TRBV9

CDR3: CASSPPLAGVTDTQYF
DNA: TGCGCCAGCAGCCCCCCCCTAGCGGGAGTAACAGATACGCAGTATTTT
D: TRBD2
size: few
J: TRBJ2-3
V: TRBV5-1

CDR3: CSVVLRKQGTYNEQFF
DNA: TGCAGCGTGGTCCTTCGGAAACAGGGGACCTACAATGAGCAGTTCTTC
D: TRBD1
size: NA
J: TRBJ2-1
V: TRBV29-1

CDR3: CAADTYTEAFF
DNA: TGTGCCGCCGACACCTACACTGAAGCTTTCTTT
D: NA
size: once
J: TRBJ1-1
V: TRBV6-1

CDR3: CASRKPPGQFYGYTF
DNA: TGTGCCAGCAGAAAACCTCCGGGACAGTTCTATGGCTACACCTTC
D: TRBD1
size: NA
J: TRBJ1-2
V: TRBV28

CDR3: CASSQDIRNSPLHF
DNA: TGTGCCAGCTCACAGGACATCCGGAATTCACCCCTCCACTTT
D: NA
size: NA
J: TRBJ1-6
V: TRBV18

CDR3: CASSPSGAGETQYF
DNA: TGCGCCAGCAGTCCTAGCGGGGCCGGGGAGACCCAGTACTTC
D: TRBD2
size: NA
J: TRBJ2-5
V: TRBV5-1

CDR3: CASSLVPSGSTDTQYF
DNA: TGTGCCAGCAGCTTAGTTCCCAGCGGATCCACAGATACGCAGTATTTT
D: NA
size: NA
J: TRBJ2-3
V: TRBV7-2

CDR3: CASSYAGASGGDTQYF
DNA: TGTGCCAGCAGCTACGCGGGGGCTAGCGGTGGAGATACGCAGTATTTT
D: NA
size: few
J: TRBJ2-3
V: TRBV11-2

CDR3: CAWSVYSSNSPLHF
DNA: TGTGCCTGGAGTGTATACAGCAGTAATTCACCCCTCCACTTT
D: NA
size: medium-sized
J: TRBJ1-6
V: TRBV30

CDR3: CSVRQELPDTQYF
DNA: TGCAGCGTTCGACAGGAATTGCCAGATACGCAGTATTTT
D: NA
size: NA
J: TRBJ2-3
V: TRBV29-1

CDR3: CASSLLPGRNSPLHF
DNA: TGCGCCAGCAGCTTGTTACCAGGGAGGAATTCACCCCTCCACTTT
D: NA
size: once
J: TRBJ1-6
V: TRBV5-1

CDR3: CSVEVQGRNTEAFF
DNA: TGCAGCGTTGAAGTACAGGGGAGGAACACTGAAGCTTTCTTT
D: TRBD1
size: few
J: TRBJ1-1
V: TRBV29-1

CDR3: CASSLGQEEDTIYF
DNA: TGCGCCAGCAGCTTGGGTCAGGAAGAAGACACCATATATTTT
D: NA
size: few
J: TRBJ1-3
V: TRBV5-1

CDR3: CAGSSNFQETQYF
DNA: TGTGCCGGTAGTTCGAATTTTCAAGAGACCCAGTACTTC
D: NA
size: NA
J: TRBJ2-5
V: TRBV30

CDR3: CASSESPGLGIQYF
DNA: TGCGCCAGCAGTGAGTCTCCGGGTTTAGGCATTCAGTACTTC
D: NA
size: few
J: TRBJ2-4
V: TRBV10-1

CDR3: CSVANLAFYNTEAFF
DNA: TGCAGCGTTGCCAACTTAGCCTTCTATAACACTGAAGCTTTCTTT
D: NA
size: NA
J: TRBJ1-1
V: TRBV29-1

CDR3: CASSFGTGNQPQHF
DNA: TGTGCCAGCAGCTTTGGGACAGGCAATCAGCCCCAGCATTTT
D: TRBD1
size: NA
J: TRBJ1-5
V: TRBV11-2

CDR3: CASSEFLAGGGEQFF
DNA: TGTGCCAGCAGTGAATTTTTAGCGGGGGGTGGTGAGCAGTTCTTC
D: TRBD2
size: NA
J: TRBJ2-1
V: TRBV2

CDR3: CSAPNLETQYF
DNA: TGCAGTGCACCAAACTTAGAGACCCAGTACTTC
D: NA
size: NA
J: TRBJ2-5
V: TRBV20-1

CDR3: CASSGDSYSNQPQHF
DNA: TGTGCCAGCAGTGGGGACAGTTATAGCAATCAGCCCCAGCATTTT
D: TRBD1
size: few
J: TRBJ1-5
V: TRBV6-1

CDR3: CASSLAGKLFF
DNA: TGCGCCAGCAGCTTGGCAGGGAAACTGTTTTTT
D: NA
size: once
J: TRBJ1-4
V: TRBV5-1

CDR3: CIMNTEAFF
DNA: TGCATCATGAACACTGAAGCTTTCTTT
D: NA
size: once
J: TRBJ1-1
V: TRBV28

CDR3: CASSPRQGSYEQYF
DNA: TGTGCCAGCAGCCCGAGACAGGGATCCTACGAGCAGTACTTC
D: TRBD1
size: NA
J: TRBJ2-7
V: TRBV9

CDR3: CASSPDRHTDTQYF
DNA: TGTGCCAGCAGCCCCGATCGACACACAGATACGCAGTATTTT
D: NA
size: once
J: TRBJ2-3
V: TRBV7-3

CDR3: CAISEASTRYGYTF
DNA: TGTGCCATCAGTGAGGCATCAACTAGGTATGGCTACACCTTC
D: NA
size: once
J: TRBJ1-2
V: TRBV10-3

CDR3: CASSLSGLGETQYF
DNA: TGTGCCAGCAGCTTAAGTGGGCTGGGTGAGACCCAGTACTTC
D: NA
size: NA
J: TRBJ2-5
V: TRBV7-2

CDR3: CASSFGGSKETQYF
DNA: TGTGCCAGCAGTTTCGGCGGCAGTAAAGAGACCCAGTACTTC
D: NA
size: NA
J: TRBJ2-5
V: TRBV28

CDR3: CASSPGQGDLNTEAFF
DNA: TGCGCCAGCAGCCCCGGACAGGGGGATTTGAACACTGAAGCTTTCTTT
D: TRBD1
size: NA
J: TRBJ1-1
V: TRBV5-1

CDR3: CASSAQGWDTQYF
DNA: TGTGCCAGCAGTGCCCAGGGATGGGATACGCAGTATTTT
D: NA
size: NA
J: TRBJ2-3
V: TRBV25-1

CDR3: CASRTRGGFNYGYTF
DNA: TGTGCCAGTAGAACAAGGGGAGGGTTCAACTATGGCTACACCTTC
D: NA
size: few
J: TRBJ1-2
V: TRBV19

CDR3: CASRPGGMYNEQFF
DNA: TGTGCCAGTAGGCCCGGGGGAATGTACAATGAGCAGTTCTTC
D: NA
size: few
J: TRBJ2-1
V: TRBV6-1

CDR3: CASSQGLAGGRQETQYF
DNA: TGTGCCAGCAGCCAGGGACTAGCGGGGGGGCGGCAAGAGACCCAGTACTTC
D: TRBD2
size: NA
J: TRBJ2-5
V: TRBV5-4

CDR3: CASSWRGSYGYTF
DNA: TGTGCCAGCAGTTGGAGGGGATCCTATGGCTACACCTTC
D: NA
size: NA
J: TRBJ1-2
V: TRBV27

CDR3: CAWSVQAGTEAFF
DNA: TGTGCCTGGAGTGTACAGGCAGGCACTGAAGCTTTCTTT
D: NA
size: few
J: TRBJ1-1
V: TRBV30

CDR3: CASSLSGGNTGELFF
DNA: TGCGCCAGCAGCTTGAGCGGGGGAAATACCGGGGAGCTGTTTTTT
D: TRBD2
size: NA
J: TRBJ2-2
V: TRBV5-1

CDR3: CAWSILDINQPQHF
DNA: TGTGCCTGGAGTATCTTGGACATAAATCAGCCCCAGCATTTT
D: NA
size: NA
J: TRBJ1-5
V: TRBV30

CDR3: CAISALGGTGETQYF
DNA: TGTGCCATCAGTGCCCTGGGGGGGACGGGGGAGACCCAGTACTTC
D: TRBD2
size: NA
J: TRBJ2-5
V: TRBV10-3

CDR3: CASRLSGGETQYF
DNA: TGTGCCAGCAGGCTTAGCGGAGGGGAGACCCAGTACTTC
D: NA
size: NA
J: TRBJ2-5
V: TRBV6-1

CDR3: CSVETGEDYGYTF
DNA: TGCAGCGTTGAAACAGGGGAAGACTATGGCTACACCTTC
D: TRBD1
size: NA
J: TRBJ1-2
V: TRBV29-1

CDR3: CASSKDAGASEAFF
DNA: TGTGCCAGCAGCAAAGACGCAGGGGCCTCTGAAGCTTTCTTT
D: NA
size: few
J: TRBJ1-1
V: TRBV21-1